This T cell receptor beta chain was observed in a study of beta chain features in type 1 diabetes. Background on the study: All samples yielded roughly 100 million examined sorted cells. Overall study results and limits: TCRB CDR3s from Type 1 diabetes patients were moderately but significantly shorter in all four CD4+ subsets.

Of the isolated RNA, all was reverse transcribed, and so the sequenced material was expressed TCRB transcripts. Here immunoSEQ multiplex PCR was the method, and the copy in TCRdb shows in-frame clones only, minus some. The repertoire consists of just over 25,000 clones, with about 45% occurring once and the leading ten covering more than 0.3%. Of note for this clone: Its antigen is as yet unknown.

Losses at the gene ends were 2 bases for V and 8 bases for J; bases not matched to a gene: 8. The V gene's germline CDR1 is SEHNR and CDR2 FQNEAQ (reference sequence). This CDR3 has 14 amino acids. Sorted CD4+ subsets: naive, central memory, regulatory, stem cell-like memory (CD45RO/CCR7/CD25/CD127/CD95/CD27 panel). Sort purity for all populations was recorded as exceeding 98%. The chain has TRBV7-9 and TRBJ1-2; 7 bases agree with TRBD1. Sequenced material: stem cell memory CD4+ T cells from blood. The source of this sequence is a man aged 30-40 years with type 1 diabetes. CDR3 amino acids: CASSLQTGLVGYTF. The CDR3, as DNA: TGTGCCAGCAGCTTACAGACAGGGTTGGTGGGCTACACCTTC. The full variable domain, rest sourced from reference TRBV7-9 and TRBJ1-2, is DTGVSQNPRHKITKRGQNVTFRCDPISEHNRLYWYRQTLGQGPEFLTYFQNEAQLEKSRLLSDRFSAERPKGSFSTLEIQRTEQGDSAMYLCASSLQTGLVGYTFGSGTRLTVV.